These 26 T cell receptor beta chains were sequenced from one sample in a study of blood T cell repertoires in COVID-19. The protocol was immunoSEQ multiplex PCR, while the TCRdb copy is restricted to in-frame clones and leaves out a portion. The table includes a few hundred thousand clones, around 91% detected once. The sequencing sample was made of peripheral blood. The receptors here all came from a woman in her sixties with COVID-19, enrolled during active disease.

The chain links TRBV6-6 to TRBJ1-1; unclear D gene. V dropped 6 bases and J dropped 13 bases, with 21 bases sitting between them. CDR3 length: 13 residues. Per the germline V gene, CDR1 is MNHNY and CDR2 is SVGAGI (reference sequence). The CDR3 DNA follows: TGTGCCAGCAGACACCATGACCACCTGGAGCATTTCTTT. This encodes CASRHHDHLEHFF.

This clone was recorded once. V is TRBV21-1 and J is TRBJ1-5. TRBV21-1 corresponds to a pseudogene. The CDR3 is made up of 17 amino acids. The CDR3: CASSKGVRGGGNQPQHF. As DNA, the CDR3 is TGTGCCAGCAGCAAAGGGGTGAGGGGGGGTGGCAATCAGCCCCAGCATTTT.

This CDR3 is CASSLWKSSGSQETQYF. The CDR3 bases are TGTGCCAGCAGCTTATGGAAGAGTAGCGGGTCTCAAGAGACCCAGTACTTC. The chain has TRBV11-2 and TRBJ2-5; TRBD2 matches 7 bases. Germline CDR1 SGHAT, CDR2 FQNNGV. V gave up 2 bases and J gave up 2 bases; unmatched junction bases: 11. The CDR3 is made up of 17 amino acids.

For this clone: Within the sample, other DNA sequences also encode this same CDR3. This chain links TRBV4-3 with TRBJ2-7; TRBD2 aligns across 11 bases. The V and J ends lost 3 bases and 0 bases, in that order; junction bases with no gene match: 13. The germline V gene has CDR1 LGHNA and CDR2 YSLEER. The CDR3 is 19 amino acids. DNA of the CDR3: TGCGCCAGCAGCCAGGAGTACCTAGCGGGGGGCCCGAGCTCCTACGAGCAGTACTTC. Translating it yields CASSQEYLAGGPSSYEQYF.

This clone appeared a few times. J is TRBJ2-1 and V is TRBV6-2 or TRBV6-3; 12 bases agree with TRBD2. CDR1 MNHEY and CDR2 SVGEGT come from the germline V gene. This CDR3 region has 13 residues. Trimming removed 5 bases from V and 12 bases from J; junction bases left unmatched: 5. CDR3 amino acids: CASSRGTSGWQFF. In DNA form, the CDR3 reads TGTGCCAGCAGTCGCGGGACTAGCGGGTGGCAGTTCTTC.

The gene calls are TRBV19 and TRBJ2-2; 7 positions agree with TRBD1. Germline-derived CDR1 and CDR2 are LNHDA and SQIVND (reference sequence). J gave up 9 bases and V 4 bases, and 8 bases lay outside the gene matches. The CDR3 consists of 14 residues. The CDR3 nucleotides read TGTGCCAGTAGTACGCACAGGGGCGAGAGGGAGCTGTTTTTT. Its translation: CASSTHRGERELFF. The full variable domain, its missing parts supplied by reference TRBV19 and TRBJ2-2, is DGGITQSPKYLFRKEGQNVTLSCEQNLNHDAMYWYRQDPGQGLRLIYYSQIVNDFQKGDIAEGYSVSREKKESFPLTVTSAQKNPTAFYLCASSTHRGERELFFGEGSRLTVL.

V and J are TRBV18 and TRBJ2-7, with TRBD1 matching 8 bases. The V and J ends lost 5 bases and 0 bases, in that order; junction bases with no gene match: 3. In germline, CDR1 is KGHSH, CDR2 LQKENI. CDR3 length equals 14 residues. The CDR3 loop reads CASSRDRSSYEQYF. Written as DNA, the CDR3 is TGTGCCAGCTCAAGGGACAGGAGCTCCTACGAGCAGTACTTC.

Comment on this clone: The sample holds other DNA sequences that translate to the same CDR3. The V and J genes are TRBV7-2 and TRBJ1-2; 11 nucleotides align to TRBD1. Per the germline V gene, CDR1 is SGHTA and CDR2 is FQGNSA. The ends lost 5 bases at V and 5 bases at J; junction bases unmatched: 4. The CDR3 contains 14 residues. CDR3 bases: TGTGCCAGCAGCCTTGGACAGGGGGCTTATGGCTACACCTTC. Encoded protein: CASSLGQGAYGYTF.

The chain is built from TRBV5-6 and TRBJ1-4; 8 nucleotides agree with TRBD1. In germline, CDR1 is SGHDT, CDR2 YYEEEE. The CDR3 length is 15 residues. V gave up 5 bases and J gave up 4 bases; unmatched junction bases: 7. DNA for the CDR3: TGTGCCAGCAGTAACCAGGGGGCTTATAATGAAAAACTGTTTTTT. Encoded protein: CASSNQGAYNEKLFF.

This clone was picked up one time. The chain couples TRBV7-9 to TRBJ1-2; TRBD1 aligns across 7 bases. CDR1 SEHNR and CDR2 FQNEAQ come from the germline V gene (reference sequence). The length of the CDR3 is 15 residues. The J segment lost 1 base and the V segment lost 5 bases, leaving 7 bases of the junction unmatched. CDR3 in DNA: TGTGCCAGCAGCCCGACGGGACAGAGTAACTATGGCTACACCTTC. Encoded protein: CASSPTGQSNYGYTF.

V and J are TRBV7-9 and TRBJ1-1; 8 bases line up with TRBD1. The CDR3 totals 14 residues. Germline values: CDR1 SEHNR, CDR2 FQNEAQ (reference sequence). The J segment lost 1 base and the V segment lost 5 bases, leaving 3 bases of the junction unmatched. This CDR3 is CASSTQGGNTEAFF. In DNA form, the CDR3 reads TGTGCCAGCAGCACACAGGGGGGGAACACTGAAGCTTTCTTT.

V is TRBV7-2 and J is TRBJ1-1, with D unclear. CDR1 and CDR2 (germline): SGHTA, FQGNSA. This CDR3 contains 13 residues. V shed 5 bases and J shed 0 bases, with 7 bases lying between them. CDR3 protein: CASSTQLNTEAFF. DNA for the CDR3: TGTGCCAGCAGCACACAGTTGAACACTGAAGCTTTCTTT.

This clone appeared once. This rearrangement joins TRBV7-9 to TRBJ1-1, with 11 bases fitting TRBD1. J was trimmed by 6 bases and V by 0 bases; bases with no gene match: 6. The germline V gene has CDR1 SEHNR and CDR2 FQNEAQ (reference sequence). The CDR3 covers 16 residues. The CDR3 is CASSLAPGQGEPEAFF. As DNA, the CDR3 is TGTGCCAGCAGCTTAGCTCCGGGACAGGGGGAGCCTGAAGCTTTCTTT.

The chain links TRBV7-9 to TRBJ1-4, with 7 bases matching TRBD1. Germline CDR1 and CDR2: SEHNR and FQNEAQ (reference sequence). CDR3 size: 15 residues. With 1 base clipped from V and 8 bases from J, the junction kept 7 bases outside the gene matches. The CDR3 DNA reads TGTGCCAGCAGCTTAGAGTTCAAAGGGGGCGAAAAACTGTTTTTT. Protein product: CASSLEFKGGEKLFF.

This clone was detected only a few times. The rearrangement joins TRBV25-1 to TRBJ2-7, with TRBD1 identical over 9 bases. CDR3 size: 14 residues. CDR1 is MGHDK and CDR2 is SYGVNS in the germline V gene. J lost 1 base, V lost 6 bases, and 4 bases had no gene match. This CDR3 is CASRPGQGSYEQYF. CDR3 in DNA: TGTGCCAGCAGACCGGGACAGGGTTCCTACGAGCAGTACTTC.

The chain recombines TRBV4-1 with TRBJ1-1; D perhaps matches TRBD1 (5 bases). V was shortened by 7 bases and J by 2 bases, with 14 bases between the two germline ends. The CDR3 extends over 14 amino acids. The V gene's germline CDR1 is MGHRA and CDR2 YSYEKL. CDR3 sequence: CASKFAGANTEAFF. CDR3 DNA: TGCGCCAGCAAATTTGCTGGGGCCAACACTGAAGCTTTCTTT.

The chain has TRBV5-1 and TRBJ2-1, with 8 bases matching TRBD1. Germline V gene lookup returns CDR1 SGHRS and CDR2 YFSETQ. Germline trimming cut 2 bases from V and 10 bases from J; bases unmatched to any gene: 5. This CDR3 contains 13 residues. Written as DNA, the CDR3 is TGCGCCAGCAGCTTCCCGACAGGGGCAGAGCAGTTCTTC. Its protein is CASSFPTGAEQFF.

The chain couples TRBV5-6 to TRBJ1-3, with D possibly matching TRBD1 (5 bases). Germline-derived CDR1 and CDR2 are SGHDT and YYEEEE. V lost 0 bases to trimming and J lost 3 bases, with 13 bases between them. The CDR3 covers 16 residues. Here the CDR3 DNA reads TGTGCCAGCAGCTTGGGGGCAGGGAAGTTTGGAAACACCATATATTTT. Translation gives CASSLGAGKFGNTIYF.

The V gene is TRBV5-5, the J gene TRBJ1-2; 12 nucleotides agree with TRBD1. Germline V gene data show CDR1 as SGHKS and CDR2 as YYEKEE (reference sequence). This CDR3 comprises 16 residues. The trim removed 1 base at V and 7 bases at J, leaving 8 bases unmatched. Here the CDR3 reads CASSLLLGTGGSGYTF. The CDR3 region has the DNA TGTGCCAGCAGCTTGCTCCTCGGGACAGGGGGCTCTGGCTACACCTTC. The full variable domain, completed using reference TRBV5-5 and TRBJ1-2, is DAGVTQSPTHLIKTRGQQVTLRCSPISGHKSVSWYQQVLGQGPQFIFQYYEKEERGRGNFPDRFSARQFPNYSSELNVNALLLGDSALYLCASSLLLGTGGSGYTFGSGTRLTVV.

This sequence joins TRBV4-3 and TRBJ2-2, with 9 bases aligning to TRBD1. Germline loops: CDR1 LGHNA, CDR2 YSLEER. The V segment lost 1 base and the J segment 4 bases; nucleotides outside the gene matches: 4. The CDR3 has 16 amino acids. The CDR3 loop is CASSQAGTGITGELFF. The DNA for the CDR3 is TGCGCCAGCAGCCAAGCCGGGACAGGGATCACCGGGGAGCTGTTTTTT.

The chain links TRBV19 to TRBJ1-6; 8 positions match TRBD1. There are 13 residues in the CDR3. V was clipped by 5 bases and J by 9 bases; unmatched bases: 3. CDR1 is LNHDA, CDR2 SQIVND, per germline (reference sequence). CDR3 bases: TGTGCCAGTAGTGGACAGGGAGGTTCACCCCTCCACTTT. Translated, it gives CASSGQGGSPLHF.

Of note for this clone: The sample contains more than one DNA sequence encoding this CDR3. The chain combines TRBV7-9 with TRBJ1-5; D gene unclear. The CDR3 runs to 13 residues. V was cut by 2 bases and J by 2 bases, with 4 bases left in between. Per the germline V gene, CDR1 is SEHNR and CDR2 is FQNEAQ (reference sequence). CDR3 residues: CASSLQGNQPQHF. CDR3 sequence (DNA): TGTGCCAGCAGCTTACAGGGCAATCAGCCCCAGCATTTT.

The J gene is TRBJ1-2, the V gene TRBV2; 9 bases agree with TRBD1. The germline V gene has CDR1 SNHLY and CDR2 FYNNEI. This CDR3 contains 13 residues. The V segment lost 8 bases and the J segment 3 bases; nucleotides outside the gene matches: 4. This CDR3 reads CASGGQGDYGYTF. CDR3 coding DNA: TGTGCCAGCGGGGGACAGGGAGACTATGGCTACACCTTC.

The V gene is TRBV7-3, the J gene TRBJ1-1; D gene ambiguous. This CDR3 has 11 amino acids. The V gene's germline CDR1 is SGHTA and CDR2 FQGTGA. Trimming took off 5 bases at V and 10 bases at J, with 11 bases between the two ends. This CDR3 is CASSPGVGAFF. CDR3 nucleotides: TGTGCCAGCAGCCCCGGGGTGGGAGCTTTCTTT.

V and J are TRBV30 and TRBJ1-1, with TRBD1 matching over 8 bases. Trimming cost V 5 bases and J 4 bases; bases outside gene matches: 9. This CDR3 is built from 14 residues. The germline CDR1 and CDR2 sequences are GTSNPN and SVGIG (reference sequence). CDR3 amino acids: CAWGYTGGSTEAFF. In DNA form, the CDR3 reads TGTGCCTGGGGTTATACAGGGGGAAGCACTGAAGCTTTCTTT.

The chain employs TRBV6-1 and TRBJ1-1; 8 positions agree with TRBD1. The CDR3 is 14 residues long. Germline values: CDR1 MNHNS, CDR2 SASEGT. Trimming took 3 bases from V and 5 from J; bases not matched to a gene: 5. The CDR3 DNA reads TGTGCCAGCAGTGACCAGGGGGCCGATACTGAAGCTTTCTTT. Encoded protein: CASSDQGADTEAFF.